Listed here are 28 T cell receptor beta chains from one sample, sequenced in a study of T cell changes during pregnancy in multiple sclerosis. The data were produced by immunoSEQ multiplex PCR, yet TCRdb's version contains in-frame clones alone and is incomplete. The table shows some 22,000 clones, with about 90% occurring only once. Sample: CD8+ T cells from peripheral blood mononuclear cells, taken after pregnancy. The receptor source for this set is a female donor with multiple sclerosis, enrolled in a pregnancy study.

V and J are TRBV4-3 and TRBJ2-3; 9 bases are shared with TRBD2. CDR3 size: 17 residues. V lost 2 bases, J lost 0 bases, and 6 bases stayed unmatched. Germline CDR1 reads LGHNA; CDR2 reads YSLEER. The CDR3 DNA is TGCGCCAGCAGCCAAAACCCTAGCGGGACTAGCACAGATACGCAGTATTTT. Its translation is CASSQNPSGTSTDTQYF.

J is TRBJ2-7 and V is TRBV5-4, with D hard to call. The V end lost 0 bases, the J end lost 0 bases, and 4 bases lay between the germline ends. This CDR3 comprises 13 residues. Germline V lookup: CDR1 SGHNT, CDR2 YYREEE (reference sequence). The CDR3 region is CASSLDFSYEQYF. For the CDR3, the DNA is TGTGCCAGCAGCTTGGACTTCTCCTACGAGCAGTACTTC.

V and J are TRBV7-4 and TRBJ2-5; TRBD2 matches 13 bases. CDR3 size: 19 residues. V dropped 1 base and J dropped 4; count of bases not matched to a gene: 12. Germline CDR1 and CDR2: SGHVT and SQSDAQ. CDR3 region: CASSLGTGTSGIMGETQYF. CDR3 coding DNA: TGTGCCAGCAGCTTAGGGACCGGGACTAGCGGGATAATGGGAGAGACCCAGTACTTC.

This chain links TRBV2 with TRBJ2-7; no firm D call. V was clipped by 8 bases and J by 2 bases, with 4 bases between them. Germline CDR1 and CDR2: SNHLY and FYNNEI. CDR3 length: 10 amino acids. The CDR3 sequence is CASETYEQYF. The CDR3 bases are TGTGCCAGCGAGACCTACGAGCAGTACTTC.

This sequence joins TRBV27 and TRBJ2-5, with D possibly TRBD2 on 5 matching bases. The closer fit of TRBJ2-7 to the DNA end suggests the J call may be wrong. The length of the CDR3 is 16 residues. CDR1 and CDR2 (germline): MNHEY, SMNVEV (reference sequence). The CDR3 is CASSASDGERSYEQYF. In DNA form, the CDR3 reads TGTGCCAGCAGTGCATCGGACGGGGAGAGATCCTACGAGCAGTACTTC.

V and J are TRBV5-4 and TRBJ1-1; 7 bases are a match to TRBD1. CDR3 length: 19 residues. Germline V gene data show CDR1 as SGHNT and CDR2 as YYREEE (reference sequence). V dropped 3 bases and J dropped 3; count of bases not matched to a gene: 20. This CDR3 is CASSYGGIGGAGFDTEAFF. The CDR3 DNA is TGTGCCAGCAGCTACGGGGGTATAGGGGGCGCAGGTTTTGACACTGAAGCTTTCTTT.

The V call is TRBV6-1, the J call TRBJ2-3; 7 bases fit TRBD2. This CDR3 is built from 13 residues. Germline-derived CDR1 and CDR2 are MNHNS and SASEGT. The ends lost 3 bases at V and 3 bases at J; junction bases unmatched: 0. The CDR3: CASSERETDTQYF. CDR3 in DNA: TGTGCCAGCAGTGAGCGGGAGACAGATACGCAGTATTTT.

The chain joins TRBV27 to TRBJ2-1; no firm D call. This CDR3 spans 16 amino acids. Germline lookup yields CDR1 MNHEY and CDR2 SMNVEV (reference sequence). Deletions cut 0 bases from V and 0 bases from J, with 9 bases between. DNA for the CDR3: TGTGCCAGCAGTTTATCGAGCAGACACTCCTACAATGAGCAGTTCTTC. This gives the protein CASSLSSRHSYNEQFF.

This chain connects TRBV10-1 to TRBJ2-7; 7 nucleotides agree with TRBD2. Germline assignment: CDR1 WNHNN and CDR2 SYGVQD (reference sequence). V lost 3 bases, J lost 0 bases, and 2 bases stayed unmatched. This CDR3 spans 14 amino acids. The CDR3 protein is CASSEQRDSYEQYF. CDR3 DNA: TGCGCCAGCAGTGAACAGCGGGACTCCTACGAGCAGTACTTC.

This rearrangement joins TRBV7-9 to TRBJ1-1; D not resolved. The CDR3 has 12 amino acids. V lost 2 bases to trimming and J lost 5 bases, with 6 bases between them. CDR1 and CDR2 (germline): SEHNR, FQNEAQ (reference sequence). Written as DNA, the CDR3 is TGTGCCAGCAGCTTAACGGGGACTGAAGCTTTCTTT. It is translated as CASSLTGTEAFF.

V usage is TRBV5-6 and J usage is TRBJ2-7; D gene ambiguous. Germline V gene sequence: CDR1 SGHDT, CDR2 YYEEEE. CDR3 length equals 15 residues. V was pared by 1 base and J by 0 bases, with 11 bases between. Here the CDR3 DNA reads TGTGCCAGCAGCTTGTTTGGAGCCTCCTCCTACGAGCAGTACTTC. Its protein product is CASSLFGASSYEQYF.

The count of this clone is one. The CDR3 loop reads CASSSGNEQFF. The CDR3 nucleotides are TGTGCCAGTAGCAGCGGCAATGAGCAGTTCTTC. V usage is TRBV19 and J usage is TRBJ2-1, with a weak D call TRBD2 (5 bases). Germline CDR1 reads LNHDA; CDR2 reads SQIVND (reference sequence). The CDR3 contains 11 residues. The germline V and J ends were trimmed by 6 bases and 6 bases, with 6 bases remaining between them.

This clone was seen only a few times. The chain joins TRBV7-9 to TRBJ1-5; the D gene is possibly TRBD1 (5 bases). The V gene lost 5 bases and the J gene lost 1 base, with 9 bases spanning the gap. Per the germline V gene, CDR1 is SEHNR and CDR2 is FQNEAQ (reference sequence). CDR3 length: 14 residues. The CDR3 DNA reads TGTGCCAGCAGCAGCGGGGGGAGCAATCAGCCCCAGCATTTT. Its protein is CASSSGGSNQPQHF.

The chain joins TRBV13 to TRBJ2-1; D gene unclear. V gave up 1 base and J gave up 9 bases, with 7 bases separating them. This CDR3 has 12 residues. The germline gives CDR1 PRHDT, CDR2 FYEKMQ (reference sequence). In DNA form, the CDR3 reads TGTGCCAGCAGCTTAGTTGTCGGTGAGCAGTTCTTC. It specifies CASSLVVGEQFF.

The chain is built from TRBV27 and TRBJ2-1, with D perhaps TRBD1 (5 bases). The CDR3 consists of 17 residues. V was cut by 4 bases and J by 0 bases, with 16 bases left in between. Per the germline V gene, CDR1 is MNHEY and CDR2 is SMNVEV (reference sequence). The CDR3, as DNA: TGTGCCAGCAGTTCGAGACGACAGTCAAGCTCCTACAATGAGCAGTTCTTC. Protein sequence: CASSSRRQSSSYNEQFF.

The chain combines TRBV5-4 with TRBJ1-2, with 11 bases that match TRBD1. V shed 4 bases, J shed 4 bases, and the junction held 15 bases outside the gene matches. CDR1 and CDR2 from the germline V gene are SGHNT and YYREEE (reference sequence). The CDR3 contains 18 residues. In DNA form, the CDR3 reads TGTGCCAGCAGCAGTGGACAGGGGGCGAAAAGTGTCCTCTATGGCTACACCTTC. Translated, it gives CASSSGQGAKSVLYGYTF. The complete variable domain, with remaining parts taken from reference TRBV5-4 and TRBJ1-2, reads ETGVTQSPTHLIKTRGQQVTLRCSSQSGHNTVSWYQQALGQGPQFIFQYYREEENGRGNFPPRFSGLQFPNYSSELNVNALELDDSALYLCASSSGQGAKSVLYGYTFGSGTRLTVV.

On this clone: A read error may produce the germline difference seen at one junction end. In DNA form, the CDR3 reads TGTGCCAGCAGTCCTATACTAGCGGGAGAGACCGAGGAGCTGTTTTTT. Residues: CASSPILAGETEELFF. The chain couples TRBV6-4 to TRBJ2-2; 11 nucleotides line up with TRBD2. CDR3 length: 16 amino acids. From germline, CDR1 is MRHNA and CDR2 SNTAGT.

The genes are TRBV4-1 and TRBJ2-5; 9 bases fit TRBD2. This CDR3 has 18 residues. Per germline, CDR1 MGHRA and CDR2 YSYEKL. V lost 0 bases and J lost 1; bases outside the gene matches: 9. CDR3 protein: CASSQDSRLAAIQETQYF. CDR3 DNA sequence: TGCGCCAGCAGCCAAGATTCCAGACTAGCGGCGATCCAAGAGACCCAGTACTTC.

Note on this clone: Mismatch with germline at one junction end may stem from a read error. The rearrangement links TRBV2 to TRBJ1-1; maybe TRBD1 (6 bases). CDR1 is SNHLY, CDR2 FYNNEI, per germline. The CDR3 is 10 residues long. CDR3 loop: CRRGDTEAFF. The CDR3 DNA is TGCCGCAGGGGAGACACTGAAGCTTTCTTT. The whole variable domain, filled in from reference TRBV2 and TRBJ1-1, reads EPEVTQTPSHQVTQMGQEVILRCVPISNHLYFYWYRQILGQKVEFLVSFYNNEISEKSEIFDDQFSVERPDGSNFTLKIRSTKLEDSAMYFCRRGDTEAFFGQGTRLTVV.

The V and J genes are TRBV2 and TRBJ1-2, with 8 bases matching TRBD1. Germline V CDR1 and CDR2: SNHLY, FYNNEI. The CDR3 contains 14 residues. V gave up 3 bases and J gave up 8 bases; unmatched junction bases: 8. The CDR3 reads CASSDYDRGKGYTF. The CDR3 bases are TGTGCCAGCAGTGATTATGACAGGGGTAAGGGCTACACCTTC.

The sample holds a few counts of this clone. The V gene is TRBV7-2, the J gene TRBJ2-1, with 7 bases matching TRBD2. This CDR3 contains 19 residues. Germline CDR1 reads SGHTA; CDR2 reads FQGNSA. V lost 5 bases and J lost 0; bases outside the gene matches: 16. The DNA of the CDR3 is TGTGCCAGCAGCCCACGGAGAGAGCGGGCGGGAGTCTCCTACAATGAGCAGTTCTTC. Translation gives CASSPRRERAGVSYNEQFF.

The V and J genes are TRBV30 and TRBJ2-1; 10 positions match TRBD2. Germline CDR1 reads GTSNPN; CDR2 reads SVGIG (reference sequence). Trimming removed 1 base from V and 7 bases from J; junction bases left unmatched: 10. The CDR3 has 16 amino acids. The CDR3 protein is CAWSGLPSGSVNEQFF. CDR3 sequence (DNA): TGTGCCTGGAGTGGGTTACCTAGCGGGAGTGTAAATGAGCAGTTCTTC.

The count of this clone is one. For the CDR3, the DNA is TGCGCCAGCAGCCTTCCCCTAGACCGTGCCCTCCACTTT. This codes for CASSLPLDRALHF. The chain employs TRBV4-1 and TRBJ1-6; D gene ambiguous. CDR1 and CDR2 from the germline V gene are MGHRA and YSYEKL. The CDR3 has 13 residues. With 4 bases removed from V and 14 bases from J, the gap between germline ends came to 15 bases.

V usage is TRBV5-1 and J usage is TRBJ2-3; D ambiguous. V was shortened by 0 bases and J by 6 bases, with 8 bases between the two germline ends. This CDR3 comprises 13 residues. Germline V gives CDR1 SGHRS, CDR2 YFSETQ. The CDR3 DNA is TGCGCCAGCAGCTTGGTGGTAGCTGATACGCAGTATTTT. Amino acids: CASSLVVADTQYF.

V is TRBV28 and J is TRBJ1-2; 9 bases map to TRBD1. This CDR3 spans 17 amino acids. From germline, CDR1 is MDHEN and CDR2 SYDVKM. After removal of 0 bases from V and 6 bases from J, the junction contained 11 bases not matched to a gene. The CDR3 here is CASSLWDRGIYRNGYTF. In nucleotides, the CDR3 is TGTGCCAGCAGTTTATGGGACAGGGGAATTTATAGGAATGGCTACACCTTC.

The chain carries TRBV2 and TRBJ2-3; 9 bases fit TRBD1. CDR3 size: 18 residues. Trimming took 2 bases from V and 4 from J; bases not matched to a gene: 13. Germline values: CDR1 SNHLY, CDR2 FYNNEI. The CDR3 DNA reads TGTGCCAGCAGTGAAATAGGCTCTGGGGACAGGGTTTCAGATACGCAGTATTTT. Its translation is CASSEIGSGDRVSDTQYF.

CDR3 protein: CSVEVRRFRGISNQPQHF. The CDR3 DNA follows: TGCAGCGTTGAAGTCCGACGTTTCAGGGGAATTAGCAATCAGCCCCAGCATTTT. The chain has TRBV29-1 and TRBJ1-5, with D possibly TRBD1 on 6 matching bases. Per the germline V gene, CDR1 is SQVTM and CDR2 is ANQGSEA. The CDR3 is 18 amino acids. The ends were cut back, 1 base at V and 0 bases at J, with 19 bases in the middle. The full variable domain, with the rest looked up from reference TRBV29-1 and TRBJ1-5, is SAVISQKPSRDICQRGTSLTIQCQVDSQVTMMFWYRQQPGQSLTLIATANQGSEATYESGFVIDKFPISRPNLTFSTLTVSNMSPEDSSIYLCSVEVRRFRGISNQPQHFGDGTRLSIL.

This clone appeared a single time. V and J are TRBV6-1 and TRBJ2-7; perhaps TRBD1 as D (6 bases). In germline, CDR1 is MNHNS, CDR2 SASEGT. The CDR3 contains 15 residues. V lost 2 bases and J lost 0, with 11 bases in between. The CDR3 sequence: CASSETRGSSYEQYF. The CDR3 DNA reads TGTGCCAGCAGTGAAACCAGGGGAAGCTCCTACGAGCAGTACTTC.